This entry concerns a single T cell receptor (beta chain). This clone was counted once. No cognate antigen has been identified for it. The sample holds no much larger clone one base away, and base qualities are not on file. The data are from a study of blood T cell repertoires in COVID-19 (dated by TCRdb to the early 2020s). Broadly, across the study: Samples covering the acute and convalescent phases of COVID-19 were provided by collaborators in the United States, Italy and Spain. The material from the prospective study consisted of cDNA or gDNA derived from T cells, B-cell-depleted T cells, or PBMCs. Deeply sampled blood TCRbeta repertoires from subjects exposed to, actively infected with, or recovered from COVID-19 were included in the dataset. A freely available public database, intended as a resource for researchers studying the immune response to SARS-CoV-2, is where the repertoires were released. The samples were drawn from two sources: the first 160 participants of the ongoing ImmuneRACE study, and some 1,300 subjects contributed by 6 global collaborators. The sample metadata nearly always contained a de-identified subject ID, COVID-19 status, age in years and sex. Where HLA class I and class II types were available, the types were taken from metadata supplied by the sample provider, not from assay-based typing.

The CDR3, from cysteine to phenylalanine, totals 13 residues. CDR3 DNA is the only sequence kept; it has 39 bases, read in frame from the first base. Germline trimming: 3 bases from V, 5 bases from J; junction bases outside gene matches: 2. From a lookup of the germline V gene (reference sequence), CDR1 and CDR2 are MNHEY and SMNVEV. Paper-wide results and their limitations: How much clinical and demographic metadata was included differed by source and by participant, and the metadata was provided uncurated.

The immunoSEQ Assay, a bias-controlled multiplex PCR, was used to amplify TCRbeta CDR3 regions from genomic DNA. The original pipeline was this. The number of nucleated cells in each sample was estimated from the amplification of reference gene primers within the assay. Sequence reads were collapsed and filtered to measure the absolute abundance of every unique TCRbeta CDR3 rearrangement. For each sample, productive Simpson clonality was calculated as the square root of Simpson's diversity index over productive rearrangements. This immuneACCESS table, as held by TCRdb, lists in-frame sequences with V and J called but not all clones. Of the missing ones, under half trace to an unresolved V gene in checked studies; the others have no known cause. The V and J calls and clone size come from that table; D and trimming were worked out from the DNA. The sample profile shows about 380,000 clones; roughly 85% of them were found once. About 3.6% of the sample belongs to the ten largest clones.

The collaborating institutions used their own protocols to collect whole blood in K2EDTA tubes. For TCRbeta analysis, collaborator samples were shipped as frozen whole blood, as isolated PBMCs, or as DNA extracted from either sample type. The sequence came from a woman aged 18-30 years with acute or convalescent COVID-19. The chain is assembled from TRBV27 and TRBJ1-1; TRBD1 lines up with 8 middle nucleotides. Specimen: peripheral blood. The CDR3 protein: CASSFTGGTEAFF. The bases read TGTGCCAGCAGTTTCACAGGGGGAACTGAAGCTTTCTTT.